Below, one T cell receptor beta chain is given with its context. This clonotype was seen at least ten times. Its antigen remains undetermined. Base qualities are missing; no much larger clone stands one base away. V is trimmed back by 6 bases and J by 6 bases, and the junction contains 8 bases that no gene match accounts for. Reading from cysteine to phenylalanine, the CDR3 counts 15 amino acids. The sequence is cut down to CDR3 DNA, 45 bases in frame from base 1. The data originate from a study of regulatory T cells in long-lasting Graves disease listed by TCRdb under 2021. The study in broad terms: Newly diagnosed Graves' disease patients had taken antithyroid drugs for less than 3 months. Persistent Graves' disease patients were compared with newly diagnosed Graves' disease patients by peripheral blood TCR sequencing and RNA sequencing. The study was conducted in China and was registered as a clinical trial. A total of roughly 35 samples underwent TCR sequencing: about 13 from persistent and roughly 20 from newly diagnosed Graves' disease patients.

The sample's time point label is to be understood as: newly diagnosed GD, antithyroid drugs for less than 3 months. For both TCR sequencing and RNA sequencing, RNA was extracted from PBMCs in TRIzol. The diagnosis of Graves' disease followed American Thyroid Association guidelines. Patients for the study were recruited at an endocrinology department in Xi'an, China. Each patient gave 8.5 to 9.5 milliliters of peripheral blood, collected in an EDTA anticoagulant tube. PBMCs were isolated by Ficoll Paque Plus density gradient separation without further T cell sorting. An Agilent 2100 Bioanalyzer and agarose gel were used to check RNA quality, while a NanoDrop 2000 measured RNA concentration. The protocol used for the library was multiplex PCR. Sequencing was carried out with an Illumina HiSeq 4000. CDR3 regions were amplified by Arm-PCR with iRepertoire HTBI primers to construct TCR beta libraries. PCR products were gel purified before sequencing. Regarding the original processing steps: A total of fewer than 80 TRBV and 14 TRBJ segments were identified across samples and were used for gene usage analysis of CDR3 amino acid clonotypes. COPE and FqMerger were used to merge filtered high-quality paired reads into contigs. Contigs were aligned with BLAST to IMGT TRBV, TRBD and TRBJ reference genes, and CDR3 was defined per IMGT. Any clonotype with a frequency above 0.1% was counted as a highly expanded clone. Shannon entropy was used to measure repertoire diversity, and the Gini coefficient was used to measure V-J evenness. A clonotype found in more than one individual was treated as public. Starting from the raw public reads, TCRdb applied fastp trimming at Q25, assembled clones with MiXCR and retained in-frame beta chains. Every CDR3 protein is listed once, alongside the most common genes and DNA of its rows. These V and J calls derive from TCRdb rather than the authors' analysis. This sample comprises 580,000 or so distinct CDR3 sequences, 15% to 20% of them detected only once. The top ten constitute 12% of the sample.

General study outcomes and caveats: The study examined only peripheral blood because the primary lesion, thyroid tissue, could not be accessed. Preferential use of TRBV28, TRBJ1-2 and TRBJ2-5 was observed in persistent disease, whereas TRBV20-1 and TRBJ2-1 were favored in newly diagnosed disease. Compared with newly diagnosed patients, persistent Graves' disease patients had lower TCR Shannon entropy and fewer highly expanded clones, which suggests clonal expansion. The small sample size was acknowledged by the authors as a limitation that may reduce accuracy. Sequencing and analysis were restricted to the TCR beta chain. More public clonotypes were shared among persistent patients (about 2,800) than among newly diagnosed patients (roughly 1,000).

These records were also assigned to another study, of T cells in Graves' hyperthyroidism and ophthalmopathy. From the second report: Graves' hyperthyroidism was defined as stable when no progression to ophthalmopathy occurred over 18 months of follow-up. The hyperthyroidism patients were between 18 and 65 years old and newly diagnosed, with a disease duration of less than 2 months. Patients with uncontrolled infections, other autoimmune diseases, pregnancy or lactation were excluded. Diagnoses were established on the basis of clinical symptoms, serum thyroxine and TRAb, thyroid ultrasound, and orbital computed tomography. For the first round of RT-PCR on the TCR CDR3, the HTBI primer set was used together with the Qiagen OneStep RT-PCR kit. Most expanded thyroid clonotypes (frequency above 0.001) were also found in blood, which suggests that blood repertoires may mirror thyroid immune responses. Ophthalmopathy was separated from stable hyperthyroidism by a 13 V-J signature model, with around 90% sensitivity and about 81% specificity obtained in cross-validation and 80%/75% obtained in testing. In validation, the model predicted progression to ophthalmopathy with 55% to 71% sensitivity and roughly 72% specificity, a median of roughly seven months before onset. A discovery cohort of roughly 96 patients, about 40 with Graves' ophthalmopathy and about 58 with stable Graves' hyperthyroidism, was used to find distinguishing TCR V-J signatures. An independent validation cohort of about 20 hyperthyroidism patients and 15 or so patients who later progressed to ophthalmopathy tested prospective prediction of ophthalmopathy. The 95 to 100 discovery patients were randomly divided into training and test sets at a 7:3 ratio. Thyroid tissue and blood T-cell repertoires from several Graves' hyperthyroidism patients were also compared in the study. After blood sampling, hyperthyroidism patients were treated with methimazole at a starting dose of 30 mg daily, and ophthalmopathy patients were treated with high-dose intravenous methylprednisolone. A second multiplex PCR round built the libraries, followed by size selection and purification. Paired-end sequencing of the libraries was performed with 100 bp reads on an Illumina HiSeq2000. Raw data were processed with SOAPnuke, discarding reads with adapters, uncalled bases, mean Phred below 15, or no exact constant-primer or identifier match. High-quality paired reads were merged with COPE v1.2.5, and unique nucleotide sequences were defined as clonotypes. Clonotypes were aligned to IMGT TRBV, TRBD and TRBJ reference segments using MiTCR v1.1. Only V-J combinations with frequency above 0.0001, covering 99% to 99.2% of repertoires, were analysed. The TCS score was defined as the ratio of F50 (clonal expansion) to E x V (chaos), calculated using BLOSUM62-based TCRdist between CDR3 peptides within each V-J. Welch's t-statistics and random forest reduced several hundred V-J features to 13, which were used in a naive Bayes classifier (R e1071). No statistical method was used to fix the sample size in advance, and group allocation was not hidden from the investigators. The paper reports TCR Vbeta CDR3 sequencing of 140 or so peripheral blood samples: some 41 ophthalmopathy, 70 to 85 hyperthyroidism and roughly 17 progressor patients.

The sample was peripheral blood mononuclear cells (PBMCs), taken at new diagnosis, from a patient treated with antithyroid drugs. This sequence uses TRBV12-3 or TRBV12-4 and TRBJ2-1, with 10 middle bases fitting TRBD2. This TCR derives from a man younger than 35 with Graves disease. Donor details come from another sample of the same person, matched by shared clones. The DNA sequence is TGTGCCAGCAGCAGCCTAGCGGGAGTCATCAATGAGCAGTTCTTC. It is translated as CASSSLAGVINEQFF.